These 14 T cell receptor beta chains were all obtained from the same sample, sequenced in a study of cytomegalovirus exposure and HLA in healthy donors. It was with 60 Vbeta and 13 Jbeta primers that the PCR ran. Data came from immunoSEQ multiplex PCR; TCRdb stores just in-frame clones and leaves some out. Here the sample spans 200,000 to 250,000 clones, about 83% being singletons. The material sequenced was PBMCs. Receptor source: a human donor in good health.

This clone has just one count. This rearrangement joins TRBV19 to TRBJ1-5; a possible D gene is TRBD1 (6 bases). The V end lost 5 bases, the J end lost 9 bases, and 11 bases lay between the germline ends. Looked up from germline, CDR1 is LNHDA and CDR2 is SQIVND (reference sequence). This CDR3 has 12 amino acids. In DNA form, the CDR3 reads TGTGCCAGTAGTTTATCGGACAGGCCCCAGCATTTT. Its translation is CASSLSDRPQHF. The whole variable domain, remainder taken from reference TRBV19 and TRBJ1-5, is DGGITQSPKYLFRKEGQNVTLSCEQNLNHDAMYWYRQDPGQGLRLIYYSQIVNDFQKGDIAEGYSVSREKKESFPLTVTSAQKNPTAFYLCASSLSDRPQHFGDGTRLSIL.

This clone came up once. The chain carries TRBV7-9 and TRBJ2-1; TRBD2 matches at 12 bases. This CDR3 spans 15 amino acids. V was clipped by 5 bases and J by 7 bases; unmatched bases: 6. The germline CDR1 and CDR2 sequences are SEHNR and FQNEAQ (reference sequence). This CDR3 is CASSRLAGGRNEQFF. The DNA for the CDR3 is TGTGCCAGCAGCCGCCTAGCGGGAGGGAGAAATGAGCAGTTCTTC.

The V gene is TRBV10-1, the J gene TRBJ2-3; 9 bases are a match to TRBD2. CDR1 is WNHNN and CDR2 is SYGVQD in the germline V gene (reference sequence). V was pared by 7 bases and J by 0 bases, with 8 bases of the junction left unmatched. The CDR3 is 16 amino acids. The CDR3 bases are TGCGCCAGCACGGGACTAGCAGAATCTAGCACAGATACGCAGTATTTT. This gives the protein CASTGLAESSTDTQYF.

This chain connects TRBV5-1 to TRBJ1-1, with TRBD1 identical over 7 bases. Germline CDR1 SGHRS, CDR2 YFSETQ. This CDR3 has 15 amino acids. The V segment lost 4 bases and the J segment 4 bases; nucleotides outside the gene matches: 10. The CDR3 region is CASSVQGEYSTEAFF. The CDR3 DNA reads TGCGCCAGCAGCGTGCAGGGGGAGTATAGCACTGAAGCTTTCTTT.

The chain is built from TRBV28 and TRBJ2-7; 7 bases are a match to TRBD1. The CDR3 is made up of 13 amino acids. Germline V lookup: CDR1 MDHEN, CDR2 SYDVKM. Trimming at V came to 6 bases and at J to 5 bases, leaving 7 bases not matched to a gene. CDR3 residues: CASRGTGANEQYF. In nucleotides, the CDR3 is TGTGCCAGCAGGGGCACAGGGGCGAACGAGCAGTACTTC. The full variable domain, rest sourced from reference TRBV28 and TRBJ2-7, is DVKVTQSSRYLVKRTGEKVFLECVQDMDHENMFWYRQDPGLGLRLIYFSYDVKMKEKGDIPEGYSVSREKKERFSLILESASTNQTSMYLCASRGTGANEQYFGPGTRLTVT.

The gene calls are TRBV13 and TRBJ2-1; 12 nucleotides line up with TRBD2. Germline V lookup: CDR1 PRHDT, CDR2 FYEKMQ (reference sequence). This CDR3 spans 15 amino acids. Trimming cost V 4 bases and J 9 bases; bases outside gene matches: 7. In DNA form, the CDR3 reads TGTGCCAGCAGCTCGACTAGCGGGAGTGATAGTGAGCAGTTCTTC. Amino acid sequence: CASSSTSGSDSEQFF.

This clone was observed a few times. The rearrangement links TRBV2 to TRBJ2-2, with D perhaps TRBD1 (6 bases). V lost 8 bases and J 3 bases, leaving 16 bases between the germline ends. Germline V lookup: CDR1 SNHLY, CDR2 FYNNEI. The CDR3 is made up of 15 amino acids. The CDR3 DNA reads as TGTGCCAGCTCTGGACAGTCCCGGGACACCGGGGAGCTGTTTTTT. The encoded protein is CASSGQSRDTGELFF.

This clone appeared a few times. This chain uses TRBV7-3 with TRBJ2-3; weak D call: TRBD2 (5 bases). This CDR3 is 16 amino acids long. V lost 4 bases, J lost 6 bases, and 20 bases lay in between. Germline-derived CDR1 and CDR2 are SGHTA and FQGTGA. The CDR3, as DNA: TGTGCCAGCAGCTCGGGGAACTACCCAGCACGGGATACGCAGTATTTT. Residues: CASSSGNYPARDTQYF.

This clone was counted many times. The genes are TRBV19 and TRBJ2-6, with D perhaps TRBD1 (6 bases). CDR1 is LNHDA, CDR2 SQIVND, per germline (reference sequence). V lost 4 bases and J 0 bases, leaving 7 bases between the germline ends. The CDR3 length is 15 residues. CDR3 residues: CASSRDNSGANVLTF. The CDR3 nucleotides read TGTGCCAGTAGTAGGGACAACTCTGGGGCCAACGTCCTGACTTTC.

The chain uses TRBV20-1 and TRBJ1-4; possible D gene TRBD1, 6 bases. Germline assignment: CDR1 DFQATT and CDR2 SNEGSKA (reference sequence). The V gene lost 6 bases and the J gene lost 11 bases, with 13 bases spanning the gap. CDR3 size: 11 residues. The CDR3 here is CSASGDNKLFF. CDR3 sequence (DNA): TGCAGTGCCAGCGGGGACAATAAACTGTTTTTT.

CDR3 DNA: TGTGCCAGCAGCTTTAGCGGGCCGCTCGACGAGCAGTACTTC. Translated: CASSFSGPLDEQYF. This sequence joins TRBV7-2 and TRBJ2-7; 7 bases are a match to TRBD2. The CDR3 runs 14 residues. Germline V gene lookup returns CDR1 SGHTA and CDR2 FQGNSA. V dropped 3 bases and J dropped 5; count of bases not matched to a gene: 7.

The chain links TRBV10-3 to TRBJ1-2, with 7 nucleotides matching TRBD1. V lost 3 bases to trimming and J lost 8 bases; unmatched junction nucleotides: 6. The CDR3 loop spans 13 amino acids. CDR1 is ENHRY, CDR2 SYGVKD, per germline. CDR3 DNA: TGTGCCATCAGTGAAGGGGACAGATCGGGCTACACCTTC. It codes for CAISEGDRSGYTF.

CDR3 bases: TGTGCCAGCAGTGACCCCGGGACTTACTACGAGCAGTACTTC. This sequence encodes CASSDPGTYYEQYF. V and J are TRBV6-1 and TRBJ2-7, with D tentatively TRBD2 (6 bases). Germline CDR1 reads MNHNS; CDR2 reads SASEGT. The CDR3 contains 14 residues. Trimming removed 3 bases from V and 3 bases from J, with 12 bases in between.

V and J are TRBV7-2 and TRBJ1-5; possibly TRBD1 for D (6 bases). The CDR3 is 16 residues long. The ends were cut back, 3 bases at V and 6 bases at J, with 18 bases in the middle. The V gene's germline CDR1 is SGHTA and CDR2 FQGNSA. The CDR3 here is CASSFPKAGAIQPQHF. CDR3 DNA sequence: TGTGCCAGCAGCTTCCCAAAGGCAGGGGCTATTCAGCCCCAGCATTTT.